Detailed here is one T cell receptor beta chain. This sample's treatment: around 19 received Ad26.COV2.S at low or high dose, single or two shots; roughly 5 received placebo; per-sample allocation not given. It was on day 63 after the first vaccine or placebo injection that samples were taken. TCRdb keeps only in-frame clones here, not all; method: immunoSEQ multiplex PCR. The sample records roughly 400,000 clones, 90% being singletons. These data originate in a study of Ad26.COV2.S vaccination and SARS-CoV-2 variants. Trimming took 5 bases from V and 13 from J, leaving 24 bases between them. In germline, CDR1 is MNHEY, CDR2 SMNVEV (reference sequence). This CDR3 has 16 residues.

The J gene is TRBJ1-6, the V gene TRBV27; D is perhaps TRBD1 (6 bases). The input for sequencing was peripheral blood, taken in a trial of Ad26.COV2.S vaccine versus placebo. The clonotype comes from a person between 18 and 65 years old who received the Ad26.COV2.S COVID-19 vaccine or a placebo. The CDR3 protein is CASSPLPPPTGLPLHF. DNA of the CDR3: TGTGCCAGCAGTCCCCTGCCCCCGCCGACAGGCCTCCCCCTCCACTTT.